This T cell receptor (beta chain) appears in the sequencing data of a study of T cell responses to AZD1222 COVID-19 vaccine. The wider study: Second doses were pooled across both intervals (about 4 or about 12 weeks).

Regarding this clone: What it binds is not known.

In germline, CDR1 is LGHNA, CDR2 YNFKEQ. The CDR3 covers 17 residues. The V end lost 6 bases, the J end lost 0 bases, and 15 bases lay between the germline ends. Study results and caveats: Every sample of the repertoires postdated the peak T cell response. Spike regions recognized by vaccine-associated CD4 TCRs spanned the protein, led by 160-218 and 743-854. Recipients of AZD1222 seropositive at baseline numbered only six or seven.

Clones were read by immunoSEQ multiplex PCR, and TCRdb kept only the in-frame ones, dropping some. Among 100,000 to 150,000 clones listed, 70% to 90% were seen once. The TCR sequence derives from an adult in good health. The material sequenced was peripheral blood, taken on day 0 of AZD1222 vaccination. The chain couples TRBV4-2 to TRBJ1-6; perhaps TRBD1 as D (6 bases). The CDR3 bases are TGTGCCAGCAGACAGGGACACTTGACCTCCTATAATTCACCCCTCCACTTT. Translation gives CASRQGHLTSYNSPLHF.